One sample yielded the 29 T cell receptor beta chains listed below, sequenced in a study of identical twins. In TCRdb, the 5' RACE reads were re-called with MiXCR into one record per CDR3 protein. Among fewer than 250,000 distinct CDR3 sequences listed, 7% to 8.5% were seen once. These data also featured in a second study, about yellow fever vaccine responses in identical twins.

Sequencing was performed on CD8+ T cells sorted from blood. The receptors derive from a woman aged 18-35 years in good health.

The sample holds many counts of this clonotype. The chain recombines TRBV3-1 with TRBJ2-2; D not resolved. V lost 4 bases, J lost 2 bases, and 5 bases lay in between. This CDR3 contains 13 residues. From germline, CDR1 is LGHDT and CDR2 YNNKEL (reference sequence). The CDR3 sequence is CASSPPNTGELFF. The CDR3 DNA sequence: TGTGCCAGCAGCCCCCCAAACACCGGGGAGCTGTTTTTT.

This clonotype was found many times. The chain combines TRBV5-1 with TRBJ1-5, with unresolved D. Trimming took off 2 bases at V and 4 bases at J, with 7 bases between the two ends. Germline lookup yields CDR1 SGHRS and CDR2 YFSETQ. CDR3 size: 13 residues. CDR3 sequence (DNA): TGCGCCAGCAGCTTTCGGGGTAATCAGCCCCAGCATTTT. It specifies CASSFRGNQPQHF.

The table lists this clonotype with many counts. V usage is TRBV10-3 and J usage is TRBJ2-7, with D hard to call. Trimming took 3 bases from V and 4 from J, leaving 10 bases between them. The CDR3 consists of 13 residues. The V gene's germline CDR1 is ENHRY and CDR2 SYGVKD. The CDR3 here is CAISDLDGYEQYV. CDR3 bases: TGTGCCATCAGTGACCTGGACGGATACGAGCAGTACGTC.

This clonotype occurred many times. V is TRBV28 and J is TRBJ2-1, with D perhaps matching TRBD2 (5 bases). Trimming took 6 bases from V and 2 from J, leaving 17 bases between them. The CDR3 totals 16 residues. Germline loops: CDR1 MDHEN, CDR2 SYDVKM. The CDR3 region is CASSSPRDSPYNEQFF. The CDR3 nucleotides are TGTGCCAGCAGCAGCCCCCGGGATAGCCCCTACAATGAGCAGTTCTTC.

This clonotype was counted a few times. The V and J genes are TRBV4-1 and TRBJ1-2; D is possibly TRBD1 (6 bases). CDR1 is MGHRA and CDR2 is YSYEKL in the germline V gene. The CDR3 has 15 amino acids. V lost 0 bases and J 5 bases, leaving 13 bases between the germline ends. CDR3 coding DNA: TGCGCCAGCAGCCAAGAAGGCGGGACAACGTATGGCTACACCTTC. This translates into CASSQEGGTTYGYTF.

The chain has TRBV6-5 and TRBJ1-1; D is unclear. Between the trimmed V and J ends, which lost 0 bases and 3 bases, there was a span of 8 bases. Germline CDR1 reads MNHEY; CDR2 reads SVGAGI. The CDR3 runs 14 residues. The CDR3 DNA follows: TGTGCCAGCAGTTACTCCACGAGGGACACTGAAGCTTTCTTT. As protein: CASSYSTRDTEAFF.

J is TRBJ2-2 and V is TRBV5-1; 8 bases match TRBD2. Trimming at V came to 0 bases and at J to 5 bases, leaving 3 bases not matched to a gene. The CDR3 extends over 15 amino acids. Germline values: CDR1 SGHRS, CDR2 YFSETQ. The CDR3 sequence is CASSLEREGTGELFF. CDR3 DNA: TGCGCCAGCAGCTTGGAACGGGAGGGGACCGGGGAGCTGTTTTTT.

This clonotype was observed a few times. The chain carries TRBV5-1 and TRBJ2-6; D not certain. The CDR3 consists of 16 residues. Germline loops: CDR1 SGHRS, CDR2 YFSETQ. V dropped 4 bases and J dropped 0 bases, with 11 bases sitting between them. CDR3 region: CASSRRLGSGANVLTF. CDR3 DNA sequence: TGCGCCAGCAGCCGCCGTTTGGGCTCTGGGGCCAACGTCCTGACTTTC.

The gene calls are TRBV6-1 and TRBJ2-2, with TRBD2 identical over 7 bases. The V gene end was trimmed by 3 bases and the J gene end by 2 bases; junction bases not matched to a gene: 3. The CDR3 consists of 15 residues. CDR1 and CDR2 from the germline V gene are MNHNS and SASEGT. CDR3 residues: CASSDGGVNTGELFF. CDR3 sequence (DNA): TGTGCCAGCAGTGATGGGGGGGTAAACACCGGGGAGCTGTTTTTT.

This clonotype was found many times. This sequence joins TRBV5-1 and TRBJ2-7, with 7 bases matching TRBD1. Germline V gene lookup returns CDR1 SGHRS and CDR2 YFSETQ. There are 15 residues in the CDR3. With 5 bases clipped from V and 0 bases from J, the junction kept 8 bases outside the gene matches. CDR3 DNA: TGCGCCAGCAGGGTCGAGACAGGGCTCTCCTACGAGCAGTACTTC. Amino acid sequence: CASRVETGLSYEQYF.

This clonotype was counted a few times. The chain uses TRBV28 and TRBJ2-7; 10 bases are a match to TRBD1. The CDR3 has 13 residues. The junction had 2 bases not matched to a gene; V was cut back by 6 bases and J by 3 bases. CDR1 is MDHEN, CDR2 SYDVKM, per germline. The CDR3 spells CASRGTGDYEQYF. CDR3 coding DNA: TGTGCCAGCAGGGGGACAGGGGACTACGAGCAGTACTTC. The full variable domain, in which reference TRBV28 and TRBJ2-7 provide the parts outside the CDR3, is DVKVTQSSRYLVKRTGEKVFLECVQDMDHENMFWYRQDPGLGLRLIYFSYDVKMKEKGDIPEGYSVSREKKERFSLILESASTNQTSMYLCASRGTGDYEQYFGPGTRLTVT.

The V gene is TRBV7-8, the J gene TRBJ2-3, with 10 bases identical to TRBD2. Losses at the gene ends were 1 base for V and 4 bases for J; bases not matched to a gene: 8. Germline CDR1 and CDR2: SGHVS and FQNEAQ. The CDR3 has 17 residues. CDR3 sequence (DNA): TGTGCCAGCAGCTTAGTTTCACTAGCGGGGTCCGCAGATACGCAGTATTTT. It specifies CASSLVSLAGSADTQYF.

The chain recombines TRBV7-9 with TRBJ2-7; D remains unclear. CDR1 and CDR2 from the germline V gene are SEHNR and FQNEAQ (reference sequence). This CDR3 contains 15 residues. The V end was cut by 4 bases, the J end by 2 bases, with 15 bases between. The CDR3 bases are TGTGCCAGCAGCTCAGCTGTACGATCCCCCTACGAGCAGTACTTC. As protein: CASSSAVRSPYEQYF.

The V call is TRBV27, the J call TRBJ2-2, with 12 bases lining up with TRBD2. CDR1 MNHEY and CDR2 SMNVEV come from the germline V gene (reference sequence). The CDR3 spans 17 residues. Trimming at V came to 5 bases and at J to 7 bases, leaving 11 bases not matched to a gene. Here the CDR3 reads CASSHDLAGGPVGELFF. The CDR3, as DNA: TGTGCCAGCAGTCACGACCTAGCGGGAGGGCCCGTCGGGGAGCTGTTTTTT.

The J gene is TRBJ2-7, the V gene TRBV9; D may be TRBD2 (5 bases). CDR3 length equals 14 residues. Trimming cost V 1 base and J 5 bases, with 13 bases left between them. Germline CDR1 is SGDLS and CDR2 is YYNGEE. DNA of the CDR3: TGTGCCAGCAGCGTACACGGGGATTCTAACGAGCAGTACTTC. This sequence encodes CASSVHGDSNEQYF.

The CDR3 protein is CSARDPQGANQFF. The CDR3 DNA sequence: TGCAGTGCTAGAGATCCACAGGGGGCTAATCAGTTCTTC. The rearrangement joins TRBV20-1 to TRBJ2-1, with TRBD1 identical over 9 bases. The length of the CDR3 is 13 residues. Looked up from germline, CDR1 is DFQATT and CDR2 is SNEGSKA (reference sequence). After removal of 0 bases from V and 13 bases from J, the junction contained 7 bases not matched to a gene.

This clonotype was detected a few times. The chain is built from TRBV9 and TRBJ2-7; the match to TRBD2 covers 9 bases. The junction had 6 bases not matched to a gene; V was cut back by 2 bases and J by 6 bases. The CDR3 is 14 residues long. Germline V gene sequence: CDR1 SGDLS, CDR2 YYNGEE. As DNA, the CDR3 is TGTGCCAGCAGCGTTAGCGGGAGCCCTGTCGAGCAGTACTTC. Translation: CASSVSGSPVEQYF.

As for this clonotype: This CDR3 fails to terminate in the conserved phenylalanine or tryptophan, so it likely reflects a read error. No DNA is shown, since the ends of the CDR3 on it are uncertain; the CDR3 is the one TCRdb lists. This sequence joins TRBV5-1 and TRBJ2-7; the table's TRBD1 call for D was not verified on the DNA. From germline, CDR1 is SGHRS and CDR2 YFSETQ. The CDR3 totals 10 residues, both ends included. CDR3 in amino acids: CASSLERTPI.

This clonotype turned up a few times. V is TRBV24-1 and J is TRBJ2-2; no reliable D call. Germline CDR1 reads KGHDR; CDR2 reads SFDVKD. The CDR3 runs to 17 residues. Trimming cost V 0 bases and J 1 base, with 11 bases left between them. For the CDR3, the DNA is TGTGCCACCAGTGATTTGGGCGACTGGAAGAACACCGGGGAGCTGTTTTTT. It translates to CATSDLGDWKNTGELFF.

The chain links TRBV5-3 to TRBJ2-1; D is perhaps TRBD2 (6 bases). TRBV5-3 is an ORF; its function is uncertain. V was shortened by 0 bases and J by 4 bases, with 8 bases between the two germline ends. The CDR3 is made up of 14 amino acids. This CDR3 is CARSLGLVYNEQFF. As DNA, the CDR3 is TGTGCCAGAAGCTTGGGACTAGTATACAATGAGCAGTTCTTC.

The chain employs TRBV3-1 and TRBJ1-2; D is perhaps TRBD1 (5 bases). Germline CDR1 reads LGHDT; CDR2 reads YNNKEL (reference sequence). This CDR3 contains 15 residues. With 1 base removed from V and 4 bases from J, the gap between germline ends came to 13 bases. The CDR3 DNA is TGTGCCAGCAGCCAAGGGGTGGGGACGGTCTATGGCTACACCTTC. This codes for CASSQGVGTVYGYTF.

In this sample, this clonotype turned up a few times. The chain links TRBV2 to TRBJ1-2; maybe TRBD1 (5 bases). CDR1 and CDR2 (germline): SNHLY, FYNNEI. This CDR3 region has 14 residues. V was trimmed by 9 bases and J by 7 bases, leaving 21 bases between them. In DNA, the CDR3 is TGTGCCAGACAGCAACAGGAGTCTATAAGTGGCTACACCTTC. The encoded protein is CARQQQESISGYTF. Full variable domain (remainder filled in from reference TRBV2 and TRBJ1-2): EPEVTQTPSHQVTQMGQEVILRCVPISNHLYFYWYRQILGQKVEFLVSFYNNEISEKSEIFDDQFSVERPDGSNFTLKIRSTKLEDSAMYFCARQQQESISGYTFGSGTRLTVV.

V usage is TRBV12-3 or TRBV12-4 and J usage is TRBJ2-1; D gene ambiguous. The CDR3 has 13 residues. V gave up 6 bases and J gave up 6 bases, with 12 bases separating them. The chain's CDR3 is CASRLAAANEQFF. For the CDR3, the DNA is TGTGCCAGCAGGCTGGCTGCGGCCAATGAGCAGTTCTTC.

Comment on this clonotype: One junction end does not reproduce the germline sequence, and a read error may be involved. The genes are TRBV27 and TRBJ2-3, with D uncertain. The V gene's germline CDR1 is MNHEY and CDR2 SMNVEV (reference sequence). The CDR3 is 14 amino acids. The CDR3 sequence: CTSSLVGATDTQYF. CDR3 nucleotide sequence: TGTACCAGCAGTTTAGTTGGCGCGACAGATACGCAGTATTTT.

The sample holds many counts of this clonotype. The chain carries TRBV7-9 and TRBJ2-5; TRBD2 aligns across 8 bases. This CDR3 comprises 16 residues. V dropped 2 bases and J dropped 5; count of bases not matched to a gene: 10. The germline gives CDR1 SEHNR, CDR2 FQNEAQ (reference sequence). The CDR3 sequence is CASSLPPGGQLETQYF. The CDR3 DNA reads as TGTGCCAGCAGCTTACCCCCGGGGGGGCAGTTGGAGACCCAGTACTTC.

This clonotype came up many times. This rearrangement joins TRBV5-8 to TRBJ2-7, with 8 positions matching TRBD2. Germline V gene lookup returns CDR1 SGHTS and CDR2 YDEGEE. Unmatched junction bases numbered 2, after V lost 0 bases and J lost 3 bases. This CDR3 has 14 residues. The CDR3 protein is CASSLGAGGYEQYF. The CDR3 nucleotides read TGTGCCAGCAGCTTGGGCGCGGGGGGCTACGAGCAGTACTTC.

Only a few counts were recorded for this clonotype. V gene TRBV5-6 combines with J gene TRBJ2-7; D is perhaps TRBD2 (6 bases). CDR3 length: 14 amino acids. V lost 4 bases, J lost 0 bases, and 11 bases lay in between. Per the germline V gene, CDR1 is SGHDT and CDR2 is YYEEEE. Here the CDR3 reads CASSAGSHSYEQYF. The DNA for the CDR3 is TGTGCCAGCAGCGCGGGATCGCACTCCTACGAGCAGTACTTC.

The chain links TRBV4-1 to TRBJ2-3; D not resolved. This CDR3 region has 14 residues. V lost 2 bases and J lost 0, with 6 bases in between. The germline V gene encodes CDR1 MGHRA and CDR2 YSYEKL. The DNA for the CDR3 is TGCGCCAGCAGCCAAATCGGGAGCACAGATACGCAGTATTTT. This gives the protein CASSQIGSTDTQYF.

This chain connects TRBV7-9 to TRBJ1-2; D is unclear. Per the germline V gene, CDR1 is SEHNR and CDR2 is FQNEAQ (reference sequence). The CDR3 spans 14 residues. V lost 2 bases, J lost 2 bases, and 9 bases lay in between. CDR3 coding DNA: TGTGCCAGCAGCTTATTTTCAACCAACTATGGCTACACCTTC. The encoded protein is CASSLFSTNYGYTF.